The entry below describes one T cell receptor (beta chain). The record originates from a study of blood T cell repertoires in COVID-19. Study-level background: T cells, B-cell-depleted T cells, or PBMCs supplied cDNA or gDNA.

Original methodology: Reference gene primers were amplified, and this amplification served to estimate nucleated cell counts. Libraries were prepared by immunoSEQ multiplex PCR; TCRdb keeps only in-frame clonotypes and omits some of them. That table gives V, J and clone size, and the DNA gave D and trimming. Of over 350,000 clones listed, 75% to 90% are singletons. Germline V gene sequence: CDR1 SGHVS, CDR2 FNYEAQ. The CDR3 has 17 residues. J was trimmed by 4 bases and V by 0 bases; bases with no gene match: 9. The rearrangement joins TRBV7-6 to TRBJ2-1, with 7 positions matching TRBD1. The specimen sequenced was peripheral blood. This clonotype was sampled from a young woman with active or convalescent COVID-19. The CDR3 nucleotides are TGTGCCAGCAGCTTAGCCCGACAGGGCGTACTATACAATGAGCAGTTCTTC. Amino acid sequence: CASSLARQGVLYNEQFF.